This T cell receptor beta chain comes out of a study of cytomegalovirus exposure and HLA in healthy donors. This CDR3 has 15 amino acids. The J segment lost 7 bases and the V segment lost 2 bases, leaving 7 bases of the junction unmatched. The germline V gene has CDR1 SGDLS and CDR2 YYNGEE. A multiplex PCR was run with 60 Vbeta primers and 13 Jbeta primers. The assay was immunoSEQ multiplex PCR, and TCRdb's table has in-frame clones only and misses some. The sample yields about 160,000 clones, roughly 80% seen once. The donors gave bone marrow, and they were healthy. The J gene is TRBJ2-3, the V gene TRBV9; 10 nucleotides agree with TRBD2. Source material: PBMCs. The sequence came from a man in his fifties or sixties in good health and CMV-seropositive. For the CDR3, the DNA is TGTGCCAGCAGCGTTACTAGCGGGGCGTACAATACGCAGTATTTT. It codes for CASSVTSGAYNTQYF. Full variable domain (outside the CDR3, taken from reference TRBV9 and TRBJ2-3): DSGVTQTPKHLITATGQRVTLRCSPRSGDLSVYWYQQSLDQGLQFLIQYYNGEERAKGNILERFSAQQFPDLHSELNLSSLELGDSALYFCASSVTSGAYNTQYFGPGTRLTVL.